The clone carrying this T cell receptor (beta chain) appeared many times. No antigen is known for it. V was trimmed by 0 bases and J by 3 bases, leaving 9 bases between them. This CDR3 has 14 amino acids. Germline loops: CDR1 MNHEY, CDR2 SVGAGI. TCRdb called the 5' RACE reads again in MiXCR, with one record for every CDR3 protein. Among a few hundred thousand distinct CDR3 sequences listed, 8.7% were seen once. The data derive from a study of T cells after yellow fever vaccination. The study, taken as a whole, reports: Detected again after the booster were most primary-vaccination clones, at 95% to 97% CD4 and roughly 88% CD8. It was a weaker secondary response, yet one that peaked faster, at day 5 versus 15. FACS-sorted repertoires might harbor abundant contaminating clonotypes from the bulk population.

The source was PBMCs, collected on the day of the first yellow fever vaccination. The clonotype was recovered from a man aged 18 to 35 who received the YFV17D yellow fever vaccine. J is TRBJ2-7 and V is TRBV6-5; D not certain. CDR3: CASSYSAKYYEQYF. The CDR3, as DNA: TGTGCCAGCAGTTACTCCGCTAAATACTACGAGCAGTACTTC.